This passage covers 28 T cell receptor beta chains from one sample sequenced in a study of shared clonotypes between healthy human individuals. Naive CD8 cells comprised CD45RO-negative, CCR7-positively selected cells, excluding terminally differentiated effector memory CD45RA+ cells. Produced via immunoSEQ multiplex PCR; TCRdb's table is partial and in-frame only. The repertoire holds 2 million to 2.5 million clones, with under 95% as singletons. Sequenced material: naive CD8+ T cells from PBMCs. All receptors come from a young man in good health. Some clones in this sample may be carry-over from other donors' samples.

The J gene is TRBJ2-3, the V gene TRBV4-2; 8 nucleotides align to TRBD2. Per the germline V gene, CDR1 is LGHNA and CDR2 is YNFKEQ. This CDR3 contains 17 residues. The V gene end was trimmed by 0 bases and the J gene end by 2 bases; junction bases not matched to a gene: 7. The CDR3 spells CASSQDLSGSYTDTQYF. The CDR3 DNA is TGTGCCAGCAGCCAAGATCTAAGCGGGAGCTACACAGATACGCAGTATTTT.

The CDR3: CASSEASGSYEQYF. Here the CDR3 DNA reads TGTGCCAGCAGTGAGGCTAGCGGCTCCTACGAGCAGTACTTC. The chain has TRBV2 and TRBJ2-7; the match to TRBD2 covers 7 bases. CDR1 is SNHLY, CDR2 FYNNEI, per germline. Trimming cost V 3 bases and J 0 bases; bases outside gene matches: 2. This CDR3 has 14 amino acids.

V is TRBV14 and J is TRBJ1-4; D perhaps matches TRBD1 (5 bases). With 3 bases removed from V and 6 bases from J, the gap between germline ends came to 11 bases. The CDR3 runs to 14 residues. From germline, CDR1 is SGHDN and CDR2 FVKESK. CDR3 DNA sequence: TGTGCCAGCAGCCAGCAGGGTTTGGATGAAAAACTGTTTTTT. Translation: CASSQQGLDEKLFF.

The CDR3 is CAISESEGGNEKLFF. The DNA for the CDR3 is TGTGCCATCAGTGAGTCAGAAGGGGGTAATGAAAAACTGTTTTTT. This chain links TRBV10-3 with TRBJ1-4; possibly TRBD1 for D (6 bases). The germline V gene encodes CDR1 ENHRY and CDR2 SYGVKD. V gave up 0 bases and J gave up 4 bases, with 9 bases separating them. The CDR3 has 15 amino acids.

With regard to this clone: Other DNA sequences in the same sample also yield this CDR3. The CDR3 spells CASSLGRTGELFF. CDR3 nucleotide sequence: TGTGCCAGCAGCTTAGGTCGAACCGGGGAGCTGTTTTTT. The chain has TRBV7-2 and TRBJ2-2; D remains ambiguous. Germline loops: CDR1 SGHTA, CDR2 FQGNSA. V shed 1 base and J shed 5 bases, with 5 bases lying between them. The CDR3 is 13 amino acids.

This chain links TRBV5-6 with TRBJ1-5, with D tentatively TRBD1 (6 bases). This CDR3 region has 15 residues. From germline, CDR1 is SGHDT and CDR2 YYEEEE. With 0 bases removed from V and 7 bases from J, the gap between germline ends came to 14 bases. CDR3 loop: CASSLGGGAGQPQHF. The CDR3 coding sequence is TGTGCCAGCAGCTTGGGTGGGGGGGCCGGCCAGCCCCAGCATTTT.

The gene calls are TRBV7-3 and TRBJ2-5, with 12 bases lining up with TRBD2. CDR1 and CDR2 from the germline V gene are SGHTA and FQGTGA. The CDR3 runs to 18 residues. V gave up 4 bases and J gave up 4 bases; unmatched junction bases: 13. The CDR3 protein is CASSSHPKGLAGGETQYF. Written as DNA, the CDR3 is TGTGCCAGCAGCTCGCATCCGAAGGGACTAGCGGGCGGAGAGACCCAGTACTTC.

The chain uses TRBV2 and TRBJ1-5, with a possible D match to TRBD1 (6 bases). Trimming pared 5 bases from V and 1 base from J, leaving 15 bases between. The CDR3 is 16 residues long. Germline lookup yields CDR1 SNHLY and CDR2 FYNNEI. The CDR3 loop reads CASSRYREGSNQPQHF. The CDR3 region has the DNA TGTGCCAGCAGTCGTTACAGGGAGGGGAGCAATCAGCCCCAGCATTTT.

The gene calls are TRBV7-9 and TRBJ2-2, with D unclear. CDR1 and CDR2 (germline): SEHNR, FQNEAQ (reference sequence). CDR3 length: 14 amino acids. The V end was cut by 10 bases, the J end by 0 bases, with 12 bases between. CDR3 in amino acids: CAINLFTNTGELFF. The CDR3 region has the DNA TGTGCCATCAATCTTTTCACGAACACCGGGGAGCTGTTTTTT.

The rearrangement joins TRBV28 to TRBJ1-5; unclear D gene. Germline CDR1 and CDR2: MDHEN and SYDVKM. There are 16 residues in the CDR3. Trimming removed 5 bases at V and 4 bases at J, with 18 bases between. CDR3 nucleotide sequence: TGTGCCAGCAGTCCTCCTCGGGTCAGGCATAATCAGCCCCAGCATTTT. Its translation is CASSPPRVRHNQPQHF.

The V and J genes are TRBV7-6 and TRBJ2-5, with no clear D. CDR3 length: 14 amino acids. Trimming left V 4 bases short and J 4 bases short, with 13 bases between. The germline gives CDR1 SGHVS, CDR2 FNYEAQ. CDR3 coding DNA: TGTGCCAGCAGCTCGTTAGGAAGTGGAGAGACCCAGTACTTC. Translating it yields CASSSLGSGETQYF.

V and J are TRBV28 and TRBJ1-1; TRBD1 might be the D (6 bases). The CDR3 loop spans 15 amino acids. Trimming took 5 bases from V and 0 from J, leaving 13 bases between them. Germline V gene sequence: CDR1 MDHEN, CDR2 SYDVKM. The CDR3 DNA reads TGTGCCAGCAGTCCCCCAGGGGTCTTGAACACTGAAGCTTTCTTT. Its translation is CASSPPGVLNTEAFF.

This clone was picked up one time. The V and J genes are TRBV5-6 and TRBJ2-7, with 7 bases matching TRBD1. Germline CDR1 is SGHDT and CDR2 is YYEEEE. V gave up 3 bases and J gave up 5 bases; unmatched junction bases: 11. The CDR3 length is 15 residues. For the CDR3, the DNA is TGTGCCAGCAGCTCCGTGCCGGGACAGAGAGACGAGCAGTACTTC. Protein sequence: CASSSVPGQRDEQYF.

The genes are TRBV10-1 and TRBJ1-4, with D tentatively TRBD1 (6 bases). The length of the CDR3 is 15 residues. V was trimmed by 7 bases and J by 6 bases, leaving 18 bases between them. Germline V gives CDR1 WNHNN, CDR2 SYGVQD (reference sequence). The CDR3, as DNA: TGCGCCAGCACTCAACGAGGAGGGGGGGATGAAAAACTGTTTTTT. Protein sequence: CASTQRGGGDEKLFF.

Turning to this clone: At the DNA level, this CDR3 is encoded by other sequences in the same sample as well. V usage is TRBV27 and J usage is TRBJ2-7; 7 bases fit TRBD1. Germline loops: CDR1 MNHEY, CDR2 SMNVEV (reference sequence). The CDR3 sequence is 14 residues long. The trim removed 3 bases at V and 4 bases at J, leaving 6 bases unmatched. CDR3 sequence: CASSFRQGGYEQYF. The CDR3 DNA follows: TGTGCCAGCAGTTTTAGACAGGGCGGGTACGAGCAGTACTTC.

On this clone: This same CDR3 is encoded by further DNA sequences in the sample. This chain joins TRBV6-5 and TRBJ1-2; no firm D call. CDR1 is MNHEY and CDR2 is SVGAGI in the germline V gene. This CDR3 is built from 14 residues. V was trimmed by 0 bases and J by 2 bases, leaving 7 bases between them. CDR3 coding DNA: TGTGCCAGCAGTTACTCGACGGCGAACTATGGCTACACCTTC. Translation gives CASSYSTANYGYTF.

The genes are TRBV28 and TRBJ2-7; D not certain. Germline CDR1 MDHEN, CDR2 SYDVKM. This CDR3 spans 14 amino acids. Trimming stripped 7 bases from V and 0 bases from J, with 13 bases between. CDR3 nucleotide sequence: TGTGCCAGCACCCCCCTTGGATCCTCCTACGAGCAGTACTTC. Encoded protein: CASTPLGSSYEQYF.

This chain joins TRBV27 and TRBJ2-7; the match to TRBD2 covers 10 bases. The CDR3 runs to 16 residues. V was clipped by 5 bases and J by 7 bases; unmatched bases: 14. CDR1 is MNHEY and CDR2 is SMNVEV in the germline V gene (reference sequence). DNA for the CDR3: TGTGCCAGCAGTCTAAACGGCTTGGGACTAGCGTGGGAGCAGTACTTC. Its protein product is CASSLNGLGLAWEQYF.

The rearrangement joins TRBV28 to TRBJ2-1, with 10 bases aligning to TRBD2. The CDR3 totals 15 residues. Germline CDR1 reads MDHEN; CDR2 reads SYDVKM. With V trimmed by 6 bases and J by 8 bases, 10 bases remained unmatched. The CDR3 DNA sequence: TGTGCCAGCAGAGTAGGACTAGCGGTCTCGGATGAGCAGTTCTTC. It yields the protein CASRVGLAVSDEQFF.

The chain has TRBV7-3 and TRBJ2-3, with TRBD2 matching over 11 bases. In germline, CDR1 is SGHTA, CDR2 FQGTGA. V trimming: 5 bases; J trimming: 4 bases; junction bases outside the gene matches: 5. The CDR3 extends over 15 amino acids. This CDR3 is CASSITSGSADTQYF. The CDR3 nucleotides are TGTGCCAGCAGCATCACTAGCGGGAGCGCAGATACGCAGTATTTT.

The gene calls are TRBV9 and TRBJ2-7; TRBD2 matches 11 bases. Germline V gives CDR1 SGDLS, CDR2 YYNGEE. The CDR3 contains 15 residues. The trim removed 1 base at V and 3 bases at J, leaving 3 bases unmatched. CDR3 in DNA: TGTGCCAGCAGCGTATTAGCGGGAGGGAACTACGAGCAGTACTTC. This gives the protein CASSVLAGGNYEQYF.

This chain uses TRBV18 with TRBJ1-1; unclear D gene. The CDR3 totals 13 residues. The V gene lost 0 bases and the J gene lost 6 bases, with 8 bases spanning the gap. The germline V gene has CDR1 KGHSH and CDR2 LQKENI. The CDR3 DNA is TGTGCCAGCTCACCACCCCAGGCGGCTGAAGCTTTCTTT. This codes for CASSPPQAAEAFF.

This rearrangement joins TRBV29-1 to TRBJ2-1; D is perhaps TRBD2 (5 bases). V was clipped by 4 bases and J by 0 bases, with 16 bases between them. The CDR3 has 16 residues. Germline V gene sequence: CDR1 SQVTM, CDR2 ANQGSEA. Here the CDR3 DNA reads TGCAGCGTTGGTTCCCCCCCGGGAAGCTCCTACAATGAGCAGTTCTTC. Protein product: CSVGSPPGSSYNEQFF.

The chain recombines TRBV5-1 with TRBJ2-1; D remains unclear. The CDR3 loop spans 16 amino acids. V dropped 0 bases and J dropped 2 bases, with 12 bases sitting between them. Germline CDR1 reads SGHRS; CDR2 reads YFSETQ. The CDR3 protein is CASSLDGLRPYNEQFF. The CDR3 DNA sequence: TGCGCCAGCAGCTTGGACGGGCTTCGCCCCTACAATGAGCAGTTCTTC. The whole variable domain, filled in from reference TRBV5-1 and TRBJ2-1, reads KAGVTQTPRYLIKTRGQQVTLSCSPISGHRSVSWYQQTPGQGLQFLFEYFSETQRNKGNFPGRFSGRQFSNSRSEMNVSTLELGDSALYLCASSLDGLRPYNEQFFGPGTRLTVL.

On this clone: The identical CDR3 is also encoded by other nucleotide sequences in the sample. The chain uses TRBV4-1 and TRBJ2-5; D ambiguous. The CDR3 runs to 12 residues. Between the trimmed V and J ends, which lost 1 base and 5 bases, there was a span of 5 bases. Germline V CDR1 and CDR2: MGHRA, YSYEKL. CDR3 bases: TGCGCCAGCAGCCAAGTGCGGGAGACCCAGTACTTC. It encodes CASSQVRETQYF.

This chain connects TRBV5-1 to TRBJ2-3; D gene uncertain. V shed 2 bases and J shed 2 bases, with 3 bases lying between them. The CDR3 runs 12 residues. Germline V gives CDR1 SGHRS, CDR2 YFSETQ. The CDR3 DNA is TGCGCCAGCAGCTTCAACACAGATACGCAGTATTTT. Amino acids: CASSFNTDTQYF.

This chain joins TRBV7-9 and TRBJ2-5, with 7 nucleotides matching TRBD2. Unmatched junction bases numbered 13, after V lost 2 bases and J lost 4 bases. The germline V gene has CDR1 SEHNR and CDR2 FQNEAQ (reference sequence). This CDR3 comprises 17 residues. The CDR3 DNA follows: TGTGCCAGCAGCTTATTATCTAGGGCGGGAGACGGAGAGACCCAGTACTTC. Encoded protein: CASSLLSRAGDGETQYF.

The chain couples TRBV7-9 to TRBJ2-1; the match to TRBD2 covers 9 bases. Germline V gene data show CDR1 as SEHNR and CDR2 as FQNEAQ (reference sequence). J was trimmed by 2 bases and V by 7 bases; bases with no gene match: 18. This CDR3 is 19 amino acids long. The CDR3 loop reads CASTPGGGEASGTYNEQFF. The DNA of the CDR3 is TGTGCCAGCACCCCTGGGGGAGGGGAGGCTAGCGGGACCTACAATGAGCAGTTCTTC. Looking up the rest from reference TRBV7-9 and TRBJ2-1 gives the full variable domain: DTGVSQNPRHKITKRGQNVTFRCDPISEHNRLYWYRQTLGQGPEFLTYFQNEAQLEKSRLLSDRFSAERPKGSFSTLEIQRTEQGDSAMYLCASTPGGGEASGTYNEQFFGPGTRLTVL.